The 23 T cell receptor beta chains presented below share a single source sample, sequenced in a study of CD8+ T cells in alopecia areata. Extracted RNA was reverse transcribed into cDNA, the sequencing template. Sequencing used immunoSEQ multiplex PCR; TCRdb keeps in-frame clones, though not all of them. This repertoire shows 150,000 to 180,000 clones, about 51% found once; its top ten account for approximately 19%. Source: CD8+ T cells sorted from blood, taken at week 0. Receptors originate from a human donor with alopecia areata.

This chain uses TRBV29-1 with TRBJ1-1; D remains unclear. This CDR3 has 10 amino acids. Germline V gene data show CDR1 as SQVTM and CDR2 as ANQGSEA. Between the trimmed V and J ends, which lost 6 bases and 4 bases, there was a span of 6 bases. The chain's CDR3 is CSVYSTEAFF. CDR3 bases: TGCAGCGTCTACAGCACTGAAGCTTTCTTT.

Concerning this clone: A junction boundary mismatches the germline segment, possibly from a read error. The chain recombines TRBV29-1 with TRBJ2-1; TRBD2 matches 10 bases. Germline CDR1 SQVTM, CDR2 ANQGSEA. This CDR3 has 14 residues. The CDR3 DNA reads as TGCAGCGGTGAACCAGCGGGGGGGCCAGGCGAGCAGTTCTTC. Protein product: CSGEPAGGPGEQFF.

CDR3 loop: CAWSVLAGGSYEQYF. The CDR3 DNA is TGTGCCTGGAGTGTTCTAGCGGGGGGTTCCTACGAGCAGTACTTC. V is TRBV30 and J is TRBJ2-7, with 11 positions matching TRBD2. The CDR3 has 15 residues. Germline loops: CDR1 GTSNPN, CDR2 SVGIG (reference sequence). V dropped 0 bases and J dropped 1; count of bases not matched to a gene: 2.

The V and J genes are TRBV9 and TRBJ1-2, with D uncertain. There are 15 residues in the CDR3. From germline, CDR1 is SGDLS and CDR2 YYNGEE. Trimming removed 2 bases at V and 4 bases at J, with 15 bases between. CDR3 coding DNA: TGTGCCAGCAGCGTTGGTTTGGTGGGCGGCTATGGCTACACCTTC. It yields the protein CASSVGLVGGYGYTF.

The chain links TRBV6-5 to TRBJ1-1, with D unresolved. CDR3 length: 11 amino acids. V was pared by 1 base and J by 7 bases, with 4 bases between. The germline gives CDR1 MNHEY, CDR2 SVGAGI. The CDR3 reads CASSYYDEAFF. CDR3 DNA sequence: TGTGCCAGCAGTTACTACGATGAAGCTTTCTTT.

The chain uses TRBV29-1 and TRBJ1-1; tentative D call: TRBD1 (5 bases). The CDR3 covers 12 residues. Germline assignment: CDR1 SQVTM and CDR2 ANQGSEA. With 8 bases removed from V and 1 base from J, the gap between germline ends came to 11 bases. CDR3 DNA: TGCAGCATGAGAACAGGGAACACTGAAGCTTTCTTT. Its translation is CSMRTGNTEAFF.

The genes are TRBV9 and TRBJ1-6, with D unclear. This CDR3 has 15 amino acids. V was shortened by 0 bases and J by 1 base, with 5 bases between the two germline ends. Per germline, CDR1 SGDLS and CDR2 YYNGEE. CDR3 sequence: CASSVEGSYNSPLHF. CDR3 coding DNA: TGTGCCAGCAGCGTAGAAGGATCCTATAATTCACCCCTCCACTTT.

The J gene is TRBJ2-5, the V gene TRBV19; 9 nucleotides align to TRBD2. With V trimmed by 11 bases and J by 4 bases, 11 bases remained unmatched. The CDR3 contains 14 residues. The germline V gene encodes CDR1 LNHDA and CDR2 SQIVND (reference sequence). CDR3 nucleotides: TGTGCCGTAGGACCTCCGGGACTAGCAGAGACCCAGTACTTC. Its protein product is CAVGPPGLAETQYF.

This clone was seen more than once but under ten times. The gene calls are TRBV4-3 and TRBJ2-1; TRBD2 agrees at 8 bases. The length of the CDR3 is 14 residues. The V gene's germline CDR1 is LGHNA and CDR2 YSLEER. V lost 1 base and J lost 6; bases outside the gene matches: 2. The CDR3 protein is CASSQAGGPNEQFF. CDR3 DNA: TGCGCCAGCAGCCAAGCGGGGGGGCCCAATGAGCAGTTCTTC.

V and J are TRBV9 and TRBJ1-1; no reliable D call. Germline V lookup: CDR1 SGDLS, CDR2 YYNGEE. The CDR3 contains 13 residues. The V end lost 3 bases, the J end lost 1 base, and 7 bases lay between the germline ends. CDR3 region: CASSGGRNTEAFF. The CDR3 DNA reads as TGTGCCAGCAGCGGGGGTCGGAACACTGAAGCTTTCTTT. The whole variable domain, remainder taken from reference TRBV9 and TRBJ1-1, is DSGVTQTPKHLITATGQRVTLRCSPRSGDLSVYWYQQSLDQGLQFLIQYYNGEERAKGNILERFSAQQFPDLHSELNLSSLELGDSALYFCASSGGRNTEAFFGQGTRLTVV.

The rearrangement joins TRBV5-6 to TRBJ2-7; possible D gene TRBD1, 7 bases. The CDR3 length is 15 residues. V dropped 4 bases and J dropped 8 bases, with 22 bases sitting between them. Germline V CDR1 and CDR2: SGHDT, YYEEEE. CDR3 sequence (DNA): TGTGCCAGCAGCGCGGCGGGACAGACCCTACGGAAGCAGTACTTC. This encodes CASSAAGQTLRKQYF.

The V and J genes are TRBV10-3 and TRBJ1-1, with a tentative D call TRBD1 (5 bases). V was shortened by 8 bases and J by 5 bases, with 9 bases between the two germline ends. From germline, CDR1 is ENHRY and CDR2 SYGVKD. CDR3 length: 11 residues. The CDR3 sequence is CAIGAGTEAFF. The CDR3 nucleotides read TGTGCCATCGGGGCAGGAACTGAAGCTTTCTTT.

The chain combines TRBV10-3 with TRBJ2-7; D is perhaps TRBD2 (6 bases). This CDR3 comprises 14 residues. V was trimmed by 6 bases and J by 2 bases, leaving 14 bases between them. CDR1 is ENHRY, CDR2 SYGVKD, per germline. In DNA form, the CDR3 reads TGTGCCATCAGGACCGGGACTGATACCTACGAGCAGTACTTC. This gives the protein CAIRTGTDTYEQYF.

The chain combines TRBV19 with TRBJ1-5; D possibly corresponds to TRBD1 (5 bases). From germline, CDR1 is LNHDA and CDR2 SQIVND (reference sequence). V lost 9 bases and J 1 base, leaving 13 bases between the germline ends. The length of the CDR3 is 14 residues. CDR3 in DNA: TGTGCCAGCACCACGGGGCAGAGCAATCAGCCCCAGCATTTT. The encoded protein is CASTTGQSNQPQHF.

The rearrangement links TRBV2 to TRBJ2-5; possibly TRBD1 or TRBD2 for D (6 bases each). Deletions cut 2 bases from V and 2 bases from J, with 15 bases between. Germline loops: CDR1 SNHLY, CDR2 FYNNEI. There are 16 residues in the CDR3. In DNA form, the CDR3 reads TGTGCCAGCAGTGAAAAAGTAGGGGGGCCGCAAGAGACCCAGTACTTC. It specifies CASSEKVGGPQETQYF.

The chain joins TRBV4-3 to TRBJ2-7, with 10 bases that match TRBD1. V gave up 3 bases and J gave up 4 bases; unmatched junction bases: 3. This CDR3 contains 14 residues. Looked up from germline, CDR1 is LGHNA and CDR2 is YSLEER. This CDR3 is CASSHGTGEYEQYF. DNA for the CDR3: TGCGCCAGCAGCCACGGGACAGGGGAATACGAGCAGTACTTC.

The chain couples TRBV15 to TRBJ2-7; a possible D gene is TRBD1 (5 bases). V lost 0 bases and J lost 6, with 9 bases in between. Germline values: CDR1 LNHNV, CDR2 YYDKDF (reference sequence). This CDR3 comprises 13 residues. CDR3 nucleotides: TGTGCCACCAGCAGAGATTTAGGGGTCGAGCAGTACTTC. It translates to CATSRDLGVEQYF.

The CDR3 DNA reads as TGCGCCAGCAGCTTGGCAGAGGACAGTCTCTCCGGCTACACCTTC. Translating gives CASSLAEDSLSGYTF. This sequence joins TRBV5-1 and TRBJ1-2, with D possibly being TRBD1 (6 bases). V was shortened by 0 bases and J by 8 bases, with 17 bases between the two germline ends. The CDR3 runs 15 residues. CDR1 is SGHRS, CDR2 YFSETQ, per germline.

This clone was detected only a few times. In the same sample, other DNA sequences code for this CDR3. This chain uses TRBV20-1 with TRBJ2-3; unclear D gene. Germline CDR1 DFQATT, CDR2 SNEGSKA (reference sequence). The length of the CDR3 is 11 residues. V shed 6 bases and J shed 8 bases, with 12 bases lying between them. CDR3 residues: CSASPGATQYF. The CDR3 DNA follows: TGCAGTGCGTCACCAGGCGCTACGCAGTATTTT.

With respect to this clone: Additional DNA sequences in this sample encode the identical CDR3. The CDR3 here is CASSSGQANEKLFF. DNA of the CDR3: TGTGCCAGCAGCTCGGGACAGGCTAATGAAAAACTGTTTTTT. The chain has TRBV11-2 and TRBJ1-4; 8 bases agree with TRBD1. This CDR3 has 14 residues. V dropped 4 bases and J dropped 3; count of bases not matched to a gene: 1. CDR1 is SGHAT and CDR2 is FQNNGV in the germline V gene.

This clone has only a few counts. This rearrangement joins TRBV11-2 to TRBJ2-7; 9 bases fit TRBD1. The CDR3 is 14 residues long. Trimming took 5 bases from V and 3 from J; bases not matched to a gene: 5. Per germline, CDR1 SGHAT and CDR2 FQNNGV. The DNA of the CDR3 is TGTGCCAGCAGCCCCGGGACAGGGCACTACGAGCAGTACTTC. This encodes CASSPGTGHYEQYF.

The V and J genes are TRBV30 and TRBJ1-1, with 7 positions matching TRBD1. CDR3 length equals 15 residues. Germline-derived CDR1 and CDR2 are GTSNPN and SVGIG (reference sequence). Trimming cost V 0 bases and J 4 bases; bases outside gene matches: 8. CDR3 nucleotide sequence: TGTGCCTGGAGTGTACAGCCAGGGGGAACCACTGAAGCTTTCTTT. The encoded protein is CAWSVQPGGTTEAFF. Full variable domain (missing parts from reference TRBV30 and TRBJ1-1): SQTIHQWPATLVQPVGSPLSLECTVEGTSNPNLYWYRQAAGRGLQLLFYSVGIGQISSEVPQNLSASRPQDRQFILSSKKLLLSDSGFYLCAWSVQPGGTTEAFFGQGTRLTVV.

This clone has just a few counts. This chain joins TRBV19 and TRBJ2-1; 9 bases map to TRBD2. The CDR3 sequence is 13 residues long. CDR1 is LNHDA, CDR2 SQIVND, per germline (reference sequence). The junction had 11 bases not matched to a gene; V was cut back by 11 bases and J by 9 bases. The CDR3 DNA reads TGTGCCGCAAGTGGCGGGGGGGCCGGTGAGCAGTTCTTC. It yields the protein CAASGGGAGEQFF.